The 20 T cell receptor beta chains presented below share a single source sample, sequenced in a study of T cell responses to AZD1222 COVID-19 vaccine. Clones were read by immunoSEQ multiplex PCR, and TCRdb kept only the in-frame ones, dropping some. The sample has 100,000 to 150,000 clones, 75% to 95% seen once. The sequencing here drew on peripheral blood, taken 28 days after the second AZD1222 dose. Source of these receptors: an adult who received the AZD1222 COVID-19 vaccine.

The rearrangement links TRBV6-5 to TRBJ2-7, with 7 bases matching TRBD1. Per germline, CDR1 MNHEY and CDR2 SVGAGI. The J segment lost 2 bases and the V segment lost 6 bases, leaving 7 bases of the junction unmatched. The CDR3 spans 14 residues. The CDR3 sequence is CASRIRTGTYEQYF. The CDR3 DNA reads TGTGCCAGCAGAATACGGACAGGAACCTACGAGCAGTACTTC.

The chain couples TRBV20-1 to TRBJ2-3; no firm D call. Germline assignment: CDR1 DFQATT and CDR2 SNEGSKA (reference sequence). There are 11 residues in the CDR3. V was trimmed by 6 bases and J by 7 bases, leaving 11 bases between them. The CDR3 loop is CSATLVYTQYF. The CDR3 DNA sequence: TGCAGTGCCACCCTAGTATATACGCAGTATTTT.

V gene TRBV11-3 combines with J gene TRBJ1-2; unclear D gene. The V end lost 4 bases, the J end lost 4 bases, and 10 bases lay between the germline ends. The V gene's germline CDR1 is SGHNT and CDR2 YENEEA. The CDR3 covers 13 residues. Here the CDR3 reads CASSSPGSYGYTF. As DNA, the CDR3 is TGTGCCAGCAGCTCCCCCGGCAGCTATGGCTACACCTTC.

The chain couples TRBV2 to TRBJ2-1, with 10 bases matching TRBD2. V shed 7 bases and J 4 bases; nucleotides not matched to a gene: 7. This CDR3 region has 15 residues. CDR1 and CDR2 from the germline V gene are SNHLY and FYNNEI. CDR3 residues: CASNQAGGAYNEQFF. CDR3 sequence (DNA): TGTGCCAGCAATCAAGCGGGAGGGGCTTACAATGAGCAGTTCTTC.

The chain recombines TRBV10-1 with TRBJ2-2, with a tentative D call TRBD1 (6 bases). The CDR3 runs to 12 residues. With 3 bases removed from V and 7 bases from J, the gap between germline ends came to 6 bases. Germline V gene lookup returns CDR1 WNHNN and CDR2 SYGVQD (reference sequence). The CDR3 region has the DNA TGCGCCAGCAGTGAAGGGGGCGGGGAGCTGTTTTTT. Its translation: CASSEGGGELFF.

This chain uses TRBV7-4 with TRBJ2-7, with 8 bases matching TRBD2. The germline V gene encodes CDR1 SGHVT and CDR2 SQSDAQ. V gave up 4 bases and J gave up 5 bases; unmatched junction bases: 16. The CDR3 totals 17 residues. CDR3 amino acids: CASSWSAGGLSIDEQYV. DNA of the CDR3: TGTGCCAGCAGCTGGTCCGCGGGGGGATTATCGATCGACGAGCAGTACGTC.

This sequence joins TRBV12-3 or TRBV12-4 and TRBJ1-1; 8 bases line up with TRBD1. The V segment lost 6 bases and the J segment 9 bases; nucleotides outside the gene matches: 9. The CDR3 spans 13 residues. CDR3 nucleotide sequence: TGTGCCAGCAGCAAAACCGGACAGGGTAAAGCTTTCTTT. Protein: CASSKTGQGKAFF.

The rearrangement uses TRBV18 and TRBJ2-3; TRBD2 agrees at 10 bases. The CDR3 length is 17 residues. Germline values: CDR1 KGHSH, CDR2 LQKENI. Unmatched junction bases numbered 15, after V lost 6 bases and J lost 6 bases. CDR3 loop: CASSRTGTSEGQDTQYF. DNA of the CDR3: TGTGCCAGCTCCCGGACAGGGACTAGCGAAGGGCAGGATACGCAGTATTTT.

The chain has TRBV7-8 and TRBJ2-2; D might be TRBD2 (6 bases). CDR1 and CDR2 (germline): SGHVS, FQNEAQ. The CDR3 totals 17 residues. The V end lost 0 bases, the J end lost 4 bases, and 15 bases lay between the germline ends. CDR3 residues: CASSLAFVGRPTGELFF. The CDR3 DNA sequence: TGTGCCAGCAGCTTAGCCTTCGTGGGGAGGCCCACCGGGGAGCTGTTTTTT.

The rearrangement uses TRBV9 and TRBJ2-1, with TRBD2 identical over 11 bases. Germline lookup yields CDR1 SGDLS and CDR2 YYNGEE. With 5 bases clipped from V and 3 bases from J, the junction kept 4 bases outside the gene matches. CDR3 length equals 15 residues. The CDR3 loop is CASSYGTSGYNEQFF. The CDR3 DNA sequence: TGTGCCAGCAGTTACGGGACTAGCGGCTACAATGAGCAGTTCTTC.

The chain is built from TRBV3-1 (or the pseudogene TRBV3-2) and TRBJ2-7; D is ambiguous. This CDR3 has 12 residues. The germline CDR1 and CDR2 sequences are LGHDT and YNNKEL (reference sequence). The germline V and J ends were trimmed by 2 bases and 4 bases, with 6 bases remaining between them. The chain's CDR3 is CASSQMTYEQYF. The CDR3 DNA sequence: TGTGCCAGCAGCCAAATGACATACGAGCAGTACTTC.

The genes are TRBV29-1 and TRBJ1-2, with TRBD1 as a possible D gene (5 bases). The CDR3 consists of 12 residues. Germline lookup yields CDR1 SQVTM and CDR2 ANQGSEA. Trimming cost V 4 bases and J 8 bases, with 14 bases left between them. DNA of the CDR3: TGCAGCGTTGTGTTCGACAGATTCGGCTACACCTTC. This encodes CSVVFDRFGYTF.

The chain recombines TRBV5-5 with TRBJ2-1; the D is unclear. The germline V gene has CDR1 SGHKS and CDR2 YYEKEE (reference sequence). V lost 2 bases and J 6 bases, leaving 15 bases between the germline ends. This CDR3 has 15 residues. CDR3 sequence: CASSFEATRVNEQFF. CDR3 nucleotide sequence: TGTGCCAGCAGCTTCGAGGCGACAAGGGTCAATGAGCAGTTCTTC.

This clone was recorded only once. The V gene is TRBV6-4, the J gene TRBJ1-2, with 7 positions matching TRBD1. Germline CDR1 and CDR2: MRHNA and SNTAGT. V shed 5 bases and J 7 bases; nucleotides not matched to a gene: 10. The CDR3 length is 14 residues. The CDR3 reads CASSSGTAGLGYTF. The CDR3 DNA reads TGTGCCAGCAGTTCCGGGACAGCAGGCCTTGGCTACACCTTC.

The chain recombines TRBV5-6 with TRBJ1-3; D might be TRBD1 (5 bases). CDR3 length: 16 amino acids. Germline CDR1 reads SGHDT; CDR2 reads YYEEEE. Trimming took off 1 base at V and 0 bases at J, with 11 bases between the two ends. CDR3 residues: CASSLRGLSSGNTIYF. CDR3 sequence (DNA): TGTGCCAGCAGCTTGAGGGGCCTAAGCTCTGGAAACACCATATATTTT.

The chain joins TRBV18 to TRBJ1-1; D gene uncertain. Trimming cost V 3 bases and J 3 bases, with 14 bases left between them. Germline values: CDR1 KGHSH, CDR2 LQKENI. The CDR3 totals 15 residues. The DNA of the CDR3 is TGTGCCAGCTCACCCGGATCCCTCTTAGACACTGAAGCTTTCTTT. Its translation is CASSPGSLLDTEAFF.

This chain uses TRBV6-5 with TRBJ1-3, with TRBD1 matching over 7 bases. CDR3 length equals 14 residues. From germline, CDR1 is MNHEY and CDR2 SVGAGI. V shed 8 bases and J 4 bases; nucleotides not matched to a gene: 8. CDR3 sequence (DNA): TGTGCCAGCCGGTTAGGGGGCACAGGAAACACCATATATTTT. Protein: CASRLGGTGNTIYF.

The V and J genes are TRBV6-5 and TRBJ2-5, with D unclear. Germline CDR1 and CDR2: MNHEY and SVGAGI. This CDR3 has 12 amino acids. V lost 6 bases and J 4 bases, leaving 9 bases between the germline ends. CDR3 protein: CASSHSRETQYF. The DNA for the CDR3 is TGTGCCAGCAGCCACTCCCGAGAGACCCAGTACTTC.

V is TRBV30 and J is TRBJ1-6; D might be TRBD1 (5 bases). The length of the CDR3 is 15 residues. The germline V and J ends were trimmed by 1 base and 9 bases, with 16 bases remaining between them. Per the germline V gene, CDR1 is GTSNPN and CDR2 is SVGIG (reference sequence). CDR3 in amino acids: CAWSARGLRGSPLHF. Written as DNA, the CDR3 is TGTGCCTGGAGTGCGAGGGGTCTAAGAGGTTCACCCCTCCACTTT.

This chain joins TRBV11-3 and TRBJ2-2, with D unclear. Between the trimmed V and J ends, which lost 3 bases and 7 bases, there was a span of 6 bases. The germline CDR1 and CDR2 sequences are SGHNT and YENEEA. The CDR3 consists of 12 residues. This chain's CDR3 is CASSFSYGELFF. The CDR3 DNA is TGTGCCAGCAGCTTCTCTTACGGGGAGCTGTTTTTT.